This is a list of T cell receptor beta chains from one sample in a study of T-cell reconstitution after alpha-beta-depleted transplantation in children. TCRdb itself ran the PCR reads through MiXCR, one entry per CDR3 protein. This sample has about a million distinct CDR3 sequences; around 30% occur once, and the top ten carry over 25%. Sequencing used PBMCs, mostly from graft donor cells, obtained 360 days after TCRalphabeta/CD19-depleted stem cell transplant. All receptors derive from a boy in the first two years of life who had a stem cell transplant for SCID, so the T cells may come from the graft donor. CDR3s include the opening cysteine and the closing phenylalanine or tryptophan. D genes are given only for firm matches. Part of the rows lack a size; the others show once, few, many or a class for expanded clones.

TRBV11-2	-	TRBJ1-2	-	TGTGCCAGCAGCTTAGGGGCTGGGGGTGGCTACACCTTC	CASSLGAGGGYTF
TRBV20-1	once	TRBJ2-3	-	TGCAGTTTCTGGGGCCCGCGGTTGGGAGATGGAGATTCGCAGTATTTT	CSFWGPRLGDGDSQYF
TRBV9	-	TRBJ2-2	TRBD1	TGTGCCAGCAGCGCCCTTAGGACAGGGGGGATCACCGGGGAGCTGTTTTTT	CASSALRTGGITGELFF
TRBV12-3/TRBV12-4	few	TRBJ2-1	TRBD2	TGTGCCAGCAGTTTAGCGCTGAGTCCCAGCGGGGTGAACGATGAGCAGTTCTTC	CASSLALSPSGVNDEQFF
TRBV4-3	many	TRBJ2-7	-	TGCGCCAGCAGCCCCAGGGTCTCCTACGAGCAGTACTTC	CASSPRVSYEQYF
TRBV4-3	-	TRBJ1-6	-	TGCGCCAGCAGCCAAGGAGGTTACTATAATTCACCCCTCCACTTT	CASSQGGYYNSPLHF
TRBV20-1	-	TRBJ2-1	TRBD2	TGCAGTGCTCACCGGACTAGCGGGGGGGCCGACGAGCAGTTCTTC	CSAHRTSGGADEQFF
TRBV5-1	few	TRBJ1-3	-	TGCGCCAGCAGCCAGGGTCCCCCAGGGAACACCATATATTTT	CASSQGPPGNTIYF
TRBV29-1	-	TRBJ2-1	TRBD2	TGCAGCGTTGAACATCAAGGGCGGGGGGACGATGAGCAGTTCTTC	CSVEHQGRGDDEQFF
TRBV11-3	-	TRBJ2-3	-	TGTGCCAGCAGTATCAATCGGGGAGATACGCAGTATTTT	CASSINRGDTQYF
TRBV28	-	TRBJ2-5	TRBD1	TGTGCCAGCAGCAAGAACGCCGGGACAGGGGGCAAGACCCAGTACTTC	CASSKNAGTGGKTQYF
TRBV7-6	few	TRBJ2-1	TRBD1	TGTGCCAGCAGCTCCCTCATCACAGGGGGCGCGAACAATGAGCAGTTCTTC	CASSSLITGGANNEQFF
TRBV9	-	TRBJ2-1	TRBD2	TGTGCCAGCAGCGGCCGCGGGGGGAAGGGTTACAATGAGCAGTTCTTC	CASSGRGGKGYNEQFF
TRBV12-3/TRBV12-4	once	TRBJ1-2	TRBD1	TGTGCCAGCAGTTCCCGACAGGGGGCTATCTATGGCTACACCTTC	CASSSRQGAIYGYTF
TRBV10-1	-	TRBJ2-7	-	TGCGCCAGCAGTGAGTCGGGGGGCAGGAGGGTCTGGGAGCAGTACTTC	CASSESGGRRVWEQYF
TRBV7-9	few	TRBJ1-2	-	TGTGCCAGCAGTACTCCGGGACACAGTGGCTACACCTTC	CASSTPGHSGYTF
TRBV7-3	-	TRBJ2-2	-	TGTGCCAGCAGCACGACCCCACCCGGGGAGCTGTTTTTT	CASSTTPPGELFF